A selection of T cell receptor beta chains follows, all from one sample in a study of graft-versus-host responses after intestinal transplantation. Generated by immunoSEQ multiplex PCR, the TCRdb table keeps only in-frame clones and is missing some. The sample has some 130,000 clones; just under 95% are singletons. No antigen has been assigned to these receptors. Sequences were derived from unstimulated CD4+ T cells sorted from spleen or lymph node cells, sampled before intestinal transplant. The source of these receptors is a human donor who received an intestinal transplant. CDR3s include the opening cysteine and the closing phenylalanine or tryptophan. A D gene is named only where the DNA matches it firmly. A row's size may be missing; if present it is once, few, many or a size class.

size,D,J,V,CDR3,DNA
.,TRBD1,TRBJ2-7,TRBV6-5,CASSYSPWTGANEQYF,TGTGCCAGCAGTTACTCGCCATGGACAGGGGCCAACGAGCAGTACTTC
.,TRBD1,TRBJ2-7,TRBV6-5,CASRRGQGLSYEQYF,TGTGCCAGCAGAAGGGGACAGGGGTTATCCTACGAGCAGTACTTC
.,.,TRBJ2-1,TRBV9,CASSVGGVPGQFF,TGTGCCAGCAGCGTAGGAGGGGTCCCAGGTCAGTTCTTC
.,.,TRBJ2-7,TRBV2,CASSEYEQYF,TGTGCCAGCAGTGAGTACGAGCAGTACTTC
.,TRBD1,TRBJ2-3,TRBV5-4,CASSRPGQLTDTQYF,TGTGCCAGCAGCCGACCGGGACAGCTAACAGATACGCAGTATTTT
once,.,TRBJ2-7,TRBV6-6,CASNSRWNAPEEQYF,TGTGCCAGCAATAGCCGCTGGAATGCCCCAGAAGAGCAGTACTTC
.,TRBD2,TRBJ2-1,TRBV25-1,CASIGASGRAVDEQFF,TGTGCCAGCATTGGGGCTAGCGGGAGGGCCGTGGATGAGCAGTTCTTC
.,.,TRBJ2-6,TRBV7-9,CALAGGTSGANVLTF,TGTGCCCTAGCAGGGGGGACCTCTGGGGCCAACGTCCTGACTTTC
.,TRBD2,TRBJ2-5,TRBV15,CATSRDRGERYQETQYF,TGTGCCACCAGCAGAGATCGGGGGGAGAGGTACCAAGAGACCCAGTACTTC
.,TRBD1,TRBJ2-7,TRBV19,CASRVTGGEQYF,TGTGCCAGCCGCGTAACAGGGGGCGAGCAGTACTTC
.,.,TRBJ2-5,TRBV28,CASSPGQSTTQYF,TGTGCCAGCAGTCCTGGACAGAGTACGACCCAGTACTTC
.,TRBD2,TRBJ2-7,TRBV6-1,CASVGREYEQYF,TGTGCCAGCGTGGGGCGGGAGTACGAGCAGTACTTC
.,.,TRBJ1-5,TRBV7-2,CASSLSRDINQPQHF,TGTGCCAGCAGCCTCAGCCGGGACATCAATCAGCCCCAGCATTTT
once,.,TRBJ1-5,TRBV30,CAWSYSNQPQHF,TGTGCCTGGAGTTACAGCAATCAGCCCCAGCATTTT
.,.,TRBJ2-5,TRBV4-1,CASSQQGIETQYF,TGCGCCAGCAGCCAACAGGGTATTGAGACCCAGTACTTC
.,TRBD1,TRBJ2-3,TRBV10-3,CAIRDRGGTDTQYF,TGTGCCATCAGGGACAGGGGCGGCACAGATACGCAGTATTTT
once,TRBD1,TRBJ1-2,TRBV12-5,CASGLERQGVDLYGYTF,TGTGCTAGTGGTTTAGAGAGACAGGGGGTGGACTTGTATGGCTACACCTTC
once,.,TRBJ2-6,TRBV7-3,CASCVNSGANVLTF,TGTGCCAGCTGCGTGAACTCTGGGGCCAACGTCCTGACTTTC
.,TRBD2,TRBJ2-3,TRBV10-1,CASSEVASGSTDTQYF,TGCGCCAGCAGTGAGGTAGCTAGCGGGAGCACAGATACGCAGTATTTT
.,TRBD1,TRBJ2-2,TRBV19,CASQGARRTGELFF,TGTGCCAGTCAGGGGGCGCGTCGCACCGGGGAGCTGTTTTTT
.,TRBD1,TRBJ2-1,TRBV11-2,CASSSGQGGSGRTFEQFF,TGTGCCAGCAGCTCGGGACAGGGGGGTAGCGGGAGAACTTTTGAGCAGTTCTTC
.,.,TRBJ2-7,TRBV2,CASSSQGLMGEQYF,TGTGCCAGCAGCAGCCAGGGACTGATGGGCGAGCAGTACTTC
.,.,TRBJ2-7,TRBV5-1,CASSLGFSGPPFNEQYF,TGCGCCAGCAGCTTGGGTTTCTCCGGACCCCCTTTTAATGAGCAGTACTTC
.,.,TRBJ1-1,TRBV5-1,CASSLAFAGGEAFF,TGCGCCAGCAGCTTGGCCTTCGCCGGGGGTGAAGCTTTCTTT
.,TRBD1,TRBJ1-2,TRBV30,CAWSPGGAGSYGYTF,TGTGCCTGGAGTCCAGGGGGCGCAGGAAGCTATGGTTACACCTTC
.,TRBD1,TRBJ2-7,TRBV12-5,CASGLVQGTGRYEQYF,TGTGCTAGTGGTTTGGTACAGGGGACAGGGCGGTACGAGCAGTACTTC
.,.,TRBJ2-3,TRBV11-2,CASSLDTGTDTQYF,TGTGCCAGCAGCTTAGATACCGGGACAGATACGCAGTATTTT
.,.,TRBJ1-1,TRBV11-2,CASSFRSHNTSEAFF,TGTGCCAGCAGCTTTAGGTCCCATAATACCTCTGAAGCTTTCTTT
.,TRBD2,TRBJ2-7,TRBV5-6,CASSTPAGLAYEQYF,TGTGCCAGCAGCACACCAGCGGGACTAGCCTACGAGCAGTACTTC
.,TRBD2,TRBJ2-7,TRBV7-9,CASSRGRAPYEQYF,TGTGCCAGCAGCCGAGGGAGGGCCCCCTACGAGCAGTACTTC
.,.,TRBJ1-1,TRBV5-1,CASSLAGRETEAFF,TGCGCCAGCAGCTTGGCGGGTCGCGAAACTGAAGCTTTCTTT
.,.,TRBJ1-2,TRBV19,CASSSRRVEANYGYTF,TGTGCCAGTAGTAGCCGCAGGGTTGAAGCTAACTATGGCTACACCTTC
.,.,TRBJ2-1,TRBV29-1,CSVVVRGNEQFF,TGCAGCGTTGTTGTTAGGGGTAATGAGCAGTTCTTC
.,.,TRBJ2-4,TRBV30,CAWRGRGKIAKNIQYF,TGTGCCTGGAGGGGACGGGGAAAAATAGCCAAAAACATTCAGTACTTC
.,.,TRBJ2-7,TRBV27,CASSLLTGSSYEQYF,TGTGCCAGCAGTTTACTGACAGGCAGCTCCTACGAGCAGTACTTC
.,.,TRBJ2-7,TRBV7-9,CASARAESTYEQYF,TGTGCCAGCGCAAGGGCAGAGTCTACCTACGAGCAGTACTTC
.,.,TRBJ2-1,TRBV7-3,CASSSSPGNFNEQFF,TGTGCCAGCAGCTCGTCCCCGGGAAACTTCAATGAGCAGTTCTTC
.,.,TRBJ1-5,TRBV6-1,CASSPPRAASWPQHF,TGTGCCAGCAGCCCCCCCAGGGCGGCTTCGTGGCCCCAGCATTTT
.,TRBD2,TRBJ2-1,TRBV6-5,CASSYAGTSGRAGQFF,TGTGCCAGCAGTTACGCAGGGACTAGCGGGAGGGCCGGGCAGTTCTTC
.,.,TRBJ2-1,TRBV10-2,CASSDGPSYNEQFF,TGCGCCAGCAGTGACGGCCCCTCCTACAATGAGCAGTTCTTC
.,.,TRBJ2-7,TRBV6-5,CAGGTRPHEQYF,TGTGCCGGGGGGACTCGCCCCCACGAGCAGTACTTC
once,.,TRBJ1-2,TRBV6-4,CASSAPGPPLTNYGYTF,TGTGCCAGCAGTGCCCCCGGGCCGCCCCTGACCAACTATGGCTACACCTTC
few,.,TRBJ1-2,TRBV7-9,CASSRAAGLANYGYTF,TGTGCCAGCAGCCGGGCGGCGGGGTTGGCTAACTATGGCTACACCTTC